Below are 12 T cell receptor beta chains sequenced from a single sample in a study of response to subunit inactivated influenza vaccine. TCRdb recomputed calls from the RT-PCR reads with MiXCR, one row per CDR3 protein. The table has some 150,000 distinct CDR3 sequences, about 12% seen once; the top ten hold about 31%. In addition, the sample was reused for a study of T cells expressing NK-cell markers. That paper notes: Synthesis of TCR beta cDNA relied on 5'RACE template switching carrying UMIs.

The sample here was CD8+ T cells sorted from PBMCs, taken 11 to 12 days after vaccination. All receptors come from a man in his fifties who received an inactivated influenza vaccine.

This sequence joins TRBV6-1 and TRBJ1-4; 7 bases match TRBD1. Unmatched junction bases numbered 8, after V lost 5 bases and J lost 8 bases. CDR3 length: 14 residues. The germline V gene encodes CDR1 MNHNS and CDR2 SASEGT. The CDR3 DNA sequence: TGTGCCAGCAGTCCCGGGACAGAGGACGAAAAACTGTTTTTT. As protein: CASSPGTEDEKLFF.

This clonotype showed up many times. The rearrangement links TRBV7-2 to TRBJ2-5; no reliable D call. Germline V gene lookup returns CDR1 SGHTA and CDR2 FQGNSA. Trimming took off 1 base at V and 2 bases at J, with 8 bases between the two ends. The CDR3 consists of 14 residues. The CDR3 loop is CASSLGAGQETQYF. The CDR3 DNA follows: TGTGCCAGCAGCTTAGGGGCAGGACAAGAGACCCAGTACTTC.

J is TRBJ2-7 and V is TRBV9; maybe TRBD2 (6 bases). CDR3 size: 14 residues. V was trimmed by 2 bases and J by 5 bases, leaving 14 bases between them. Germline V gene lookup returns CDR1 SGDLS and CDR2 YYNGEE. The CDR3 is CASSVGGMNNEQYF. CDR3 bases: TGTGCCAGCAGCGTGGGCGGGATGAATAACGAGCAGTACTTC.

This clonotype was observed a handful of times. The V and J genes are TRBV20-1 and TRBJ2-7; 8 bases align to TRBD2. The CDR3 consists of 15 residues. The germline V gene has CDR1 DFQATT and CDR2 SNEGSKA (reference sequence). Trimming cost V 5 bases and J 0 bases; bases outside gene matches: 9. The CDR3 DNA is TGCAGTGCTCGCCTTAGGAGCGGGAGCTCCTACGAGCAGTACTTC. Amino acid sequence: CSARLRSGSSYEQYF.

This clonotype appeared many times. The DNA of the CDR3 is TGTGCCAGCAGCCGGACTAGCGGCCCCCCGCGGGATACGCAGTATTTT. This translates into CASSRTSGPPRDTQYF. The chain uses TRBV5-6 and TRBJ2-3, with 10 bases that match TRBD2. Looked up from germline, CDR1 is SGHDT and CDR2 is YYEEEE. The CDR3 extends over 16 amino acids. The J segment lost 6 bases and the V segment lost 4 bases, leaving 11 bases of the junction unmatched.

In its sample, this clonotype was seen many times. The CDR3 loop is CASSLARGYTDTQYF. CDR3 in DNA: TGTGCCAGCAGTTTAGCTCGGGGATATACAGATACGCAGTATTTT. This chain connects TRBV12-3 or TRBV12-4 to TRBJ2-3; D perhaps matches TRBD2 (5 bases). Trimming took 0 bases from V and 3 from J, leaving 10 bases between them. This CDR3 has 15 residues.

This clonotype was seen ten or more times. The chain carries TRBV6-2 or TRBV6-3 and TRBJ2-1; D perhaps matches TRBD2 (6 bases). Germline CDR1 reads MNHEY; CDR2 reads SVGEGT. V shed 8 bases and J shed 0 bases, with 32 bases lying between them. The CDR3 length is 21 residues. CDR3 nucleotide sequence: TGTGCCAGCCTGGGATTGGCGGGGACCAGGCTCGATCCGAGCTCCTACAATGAGCAGTTCTTC. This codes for CASLGLAGTRLDPSSYNEQFF.

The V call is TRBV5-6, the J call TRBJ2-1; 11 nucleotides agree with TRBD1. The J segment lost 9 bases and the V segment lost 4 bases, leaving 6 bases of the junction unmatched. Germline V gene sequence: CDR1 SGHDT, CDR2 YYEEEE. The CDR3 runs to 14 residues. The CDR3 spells CASSGTGGWGEQFF. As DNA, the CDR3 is TGTGCCAGCAGCGGGACAGGGGGTTGGGGTGAGCAGTTCTTC.

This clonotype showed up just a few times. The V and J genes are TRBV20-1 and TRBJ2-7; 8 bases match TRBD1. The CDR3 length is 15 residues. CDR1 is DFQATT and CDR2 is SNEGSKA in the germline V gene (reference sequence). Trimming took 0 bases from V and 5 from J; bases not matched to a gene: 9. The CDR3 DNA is TGCAGTGCTAGAGATGAGGACAGGGAATGGAACGAGCAGTACTTC. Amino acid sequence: CSARDEDREWNEQYF.

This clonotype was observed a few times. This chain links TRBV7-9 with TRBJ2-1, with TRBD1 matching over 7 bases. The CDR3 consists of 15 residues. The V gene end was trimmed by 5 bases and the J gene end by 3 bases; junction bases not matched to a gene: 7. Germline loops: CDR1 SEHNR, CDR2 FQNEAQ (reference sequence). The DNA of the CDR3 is TGTGCCAGCAGCCCTGGACAGGATAACTACAATGAGCAGTTCTTC. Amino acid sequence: CASSPGQDNYNEQFF.

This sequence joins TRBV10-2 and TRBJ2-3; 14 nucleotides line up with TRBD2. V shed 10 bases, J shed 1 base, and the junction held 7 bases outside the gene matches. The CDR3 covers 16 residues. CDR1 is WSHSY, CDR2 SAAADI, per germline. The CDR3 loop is CATRTSGRSGTDTQYF. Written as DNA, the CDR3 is TGCGCCACCAGGACTAGCGGGAGGTCCGGCACAGATACGCAGTATTTT.

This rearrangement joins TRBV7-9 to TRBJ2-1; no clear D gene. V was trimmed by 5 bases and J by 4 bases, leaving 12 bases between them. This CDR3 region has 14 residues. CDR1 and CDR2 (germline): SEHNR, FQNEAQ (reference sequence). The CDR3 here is CASSREKDYNEQFF. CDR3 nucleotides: TGTGCCAGCAGCCGAGAGAAGGATTACAATGAGCAGTTCTTC.